These 6 T cell receptor beta chains share one sample of origin, sequenced in a study of T cells in Graves' hyperthyroidism and ophthalmopathy. It was RNA transcripts that yielded the amplified TCR beta CDR3 regions. HTBI primers drove first-round RT-PCR of the TCR CDR3. TCRdb independently ran MiXCR on the multiplex PCR reads; one entry per CDR3 protein. Of fewer than 800,000 distinct CDR3 sequences in the sample, less than 20% are singletons; the top ten hold 8.4%. The specimen was blood. These receptors were obtained from a man younger than 30 with Graves' hyperthyroidism.

Ten or more counts support this clonotype. The V gene is TRBV7-3, the J gene TRBJ2-1; 7 bases agree with TRBD1. The length of the CDR3 is 16 residues. Per germline, CDR1 SGHTA and CDR2 FQGTGA. Trimming at V came to 5 bases and at J to 5 bases, leaving 12 bases not matched to a gene. CDR3 nucleotide sequence: TGTGCCAGCAGCGACCGGGACAGAGGCTTACACAATGAGCAGTTCTTC. Translating gives CASSDRDRGLHNEQFF.

This clonotype showed up just a few times. The chain employs TRBV6-2 or TRBV6-3 and TRBJ2-7, with 8 bases that match TRBD1. CDR1 is MNHEY, CDR2 SVGEGT, per germline. This CDR3 has 16 residues. After removal of 6 bases from V and 12 bases from J, the junction contained 22 bases not matched to a gene. As DNA, the CDR3 is TGTGCCAGCAGCACTACCTTGGGACAGGTTTCAATACGAGGGTACTTC. Protein sequence: CASSTTLGQVSIRGYF.

This clonotype has at least ten counts. V usage is TRBV28 and J usage is TRBJ2-2; no firm D call. V lost 6 bases, J lost 2 bases, and 13 bases lay in between. The CDR3 runs to 15 residues. CDR1 MDHEN and CDR2 SYDVKM come from the germline V gene. This CDR3 reads CASRPIYLNTGELFF. CDR3 DNA sequence: TGTGCCAGCAGGCCAATTTACCTAAACACCGGGGAGCTGTTTTTT. Based on the CDR3 plus reference TRBV28 and TRBJ2-2, the full variable domain is DVKVTQSSRYLVKRTGEKVFLECVQDMDHENMFWYRQDPGLGLRLIYFSYDVKMKEKGDIPEGYSVSREKKERFSLILESASTNQTSMYLCASRPIYLNTGELFFGEGSRLTVL.

This clonotype was counted many times. The rearrangement uses TRBV7-9 and TRBJ2-1; possibly TRBD2 for D (5 bases). Germline assignment: CDR1 SEHNR and CDR2 FQNEAQ (reference sequence). The CDR3 sequence is 12 residues long. The V and J ends lost 1 base and 10 bases respectively, with 8 bases between them. CDR3 in DNA: TGTGCCAGCAGCTTAGTAGCGAACGAGCAGTTCTTC. It is translated as CASSLVANEQFF.

This clonotype was observed many times. The chain joins TRBV28 to TRBJ2-7; D possibly uses TRBD1 or TRBD2 (5 bases each). V gave up 2 bases and J gave up 3 bases, with 17 bases separating them. Germline-derived CDR1 and CDR2 are MDHEN and SYDVKM. The CDR3 length is 16 residues. The DNA of the CDR3 is TGTGCCAGCAGTTTACACCCGGGACCACGAAGCTACGAGCAGTACTTC. It specifies CASSLHPGPRSYEQYF.

The chain uses TRBV10-3 and TRBJ2-7; D may be TRBD2 (6 bases). CDR3 length: 16 residues. Deletions cut 7 bases from V and 2 bases from J, with 21 bases between. Germline CDR1 is ENHRY and CDR2 is SYGVKD. The CDR3 is CAIKGGGGGGTYEQYF. CDR3 coding DNA: TGTGCCATCAAAGGTGGTGGGGGAGGAGGAACCTACGAGCAGTACTTC.